The 30 T cell receptor beta chains in this list originate from one sample, sequenced in a study of blood T cell repertoires in COVID-19 (TCRdb year 2020). Library preparation was by the immunoSEQ multiplex PCR assay. TCRdb re-hosts the immuneACCESS table, in-frame sequences only. Its copies lack some clones; in the studies checked, an unresolved V gene accounts for under half of them, and the cause for the rest is not known. The table for this sample lists about 70,000 clones; 70% to 90% of them were counted only once. Around 10% of the sample belongs to the ten largest clones. The specimen was peripheral blood. Receptors were obtained from a human donor in a cohort sampled during active COVID-19.

The DNA for the CDR3 is TGTGCCAGCAGTGAACTGCTGACGGGGGCTTTCTTT. The encoded protein is CASSELLTGAFF. The chain uses TRBV2 and TRBJ1-1; D remains ambiguous. Looked up from germline, CDR1 is SNHLY and CDR2 is FYNNEI. This CDR3 comprises 12 residues. V lost 2 bases and J lost 11, with 12 bases in between.

V and J are TRBV7-8 and TRBJ1-6; 7 bases are shared with TRBD1. The CDR3 spans 13 residues. Germline loops: CDR1 SGHVS, CDR2 FQNEAQ. V was pared by 2 bases and J by 11 bases, with 3 bases of the junction left unmatched. CDR3 in DNA: TGTGCCAGCAGCTTAACAGGGGAGCCACCCCTCCACTTT. Translation: CASSLTGEPPLHF.

The chain uses TRBV28 and TRBJ1-2; D not certain. This CDR3 has 15 residues. The V gene's germline CDR1 is MDHEN and CDR2 SYDVKM. The ends were cut back, 5 bases at V and 9 bases at J, with 22 bases in the middle. CDR3 coding DNA: TGTGCCAGCAGTCCATGGACTGGGCTCCGGGTTAGCTACACCTTC. Translating gives CASSPWTGLRVSYTF.

V gene TRBV3-1 (or the pseudogene TRBV3-2) combines with J gene TRBJ2-3; 9 nucleotides match TRBD2. Germline V gives CDR1 LGHDT, CDR2 YNNKEL (reference sequence). This CDR3 region has 17 residues. V lost 1 base and J lost 0; bases outside the gene matches: 5. The CDR3 region is CASSQAIAGASTDTQYF. The CDR3 region has the DNA TGTGCCAGCAGCCAAGCCATAGCGGGGGCTAGCACAGATACGCAGTATTTT.

This sequence joins TRBV5-1 and TRBJ1-6; 9 positions match TRBD1. The ends lost 0 bases at V and 9 bases at J; junction bases unmatched: 4. Germline-derived CDR1 and CDR2 are SGHRS and YFSETQ. CDR3 length equals 15 residues. The chain's CDR3 is CASSLEGQGGSPLHF. The CDR3 nucleotides are TGCGCCAGCAGCTTGGAGGGACAGGGCGGTTCACCCCTCCACTTT.

The chain has TRBV18 and TRBJ1-6, with TRBD1 matching 11 bases. Germline values: CDR1 KGHSH, CDR2 LQKENI. V lost 0 bases and J lost 7; bases outside the gene matches: 5. The CDR3 covers 17 residues. CDR3 sequence: CASSPPQGQGANSPLHF. DNA of the CDR3: TGTGCCAGCTCACCACCGCAAGGACAGGGGGCGAATTCACCCCTCCACTTT.

J is TRBJ2-5 and V is TRBV7-2; a weak D match, TRBD2 (6 bases). This CDR3 spans 14 amino acids. The V and J ends lost 1 base and 5 bases respectively, with 11 bases between them. CDR1 and CDR2 from the germline V gene are SGHTA and FQGNSA. The CDR3 sequence is CASSLGGATETQYF. CDR3 DNA sequence: TGTGCCAGCAGCTTAGGCGGGGCAACTGAGACCCAGTACTTC.

The chain recombines TRBV6-5 with TRBJ1-6; 7 bases map to TRBD1. The CDR3 contains 13 residues. V lost 2 bases, J lost 10 bases, and 2 bases stayed unmatched. The germline CDR1 and CDR2 sequences are MNHEY and SVGAGI. CDR3 residues: CASSYTGESPLHF. CDR3 in DNA: TGTGCCAGCAGTTACACAGGGGAATCACCCCTCCACTTT.

The rearrangement links TRBV27 to TRBJ1-1, with D possibly TRBD1 on 6 matching bases. With 7 bases removed from V and 1 base from J, the gap between germline ends came to 13 bases. CDR1 and CDR2 from the germline V gene are MNHEY and SMNVEV (reference sequence). The length of the CDR3 is 14 residues. The chain's CDR3 is CASTAAGANTEAFF. The DNA of the CDR3 is TGTGCCAGCACCGCGGCAGGGGCGAACACTGAAGCTTTCTTT.

This rearrangement joins TRBV2 to TRBJ2-3, with 14 bases fitting TRBD2. This CDR3 contains 16 residues. J was trimmed by 6 bases and V by 6 bases; bases with no gene match: 8. Germline CDR1 and CDR2: SNHLY and FYNNEI. CDR3 sequence reads: CASSGRLAGGRDTQYF. DNA of the CDR3: TGTGCCAGCAGCGGACGACTAGCGGGGGGGAGGGATACGCAGTATTTT.

The CDR3 DNA reads TGTGCCAGCGGCAGGGGGCTGATGGCTGGAAACACCATATATTTT. Its translation: CASGRGLMAGNTIYF. The chain recombines TRBV6-4 with TRBJ1-3, with 8 bases that match TRBD1. After removal of 8 bases from V and 2 bases from J, the junction contained 8 bases not matched to a gene. CDR1 and CDR2 (germline): MRHNA, SNTAGT. The CDR3 consists of 15 residues.

This rearrangement joins TRBV3-1 (or the pseudogene TRBV3-2) to TRBJ1-6; 7 nucleotides line up with TRBD1. From germline, CDR1 is LGHDT and CDR2 YNNKEL (reference sequence). V lost 1 base to trimming and J lost 7 bases; unmatched junction nucleotides: 7. The CDR3 consists of 16 residues. CDR3 region: CASSQASGQANSPLHF. The CDR3 nucleotides are TGTGCCAGCAGCCAAGCGAGCGGACAGGCAAATTCACCCCTCCACTTT.

The rearrangement joins TRBV6-1 to TRBJ1-5; 8 bases agree with TRBD1. Germline lookup yields CDR1 MNHNS and CDR2 SASEGT. V lost 4 bases and J lost 2; bases outside the gene matches: 13. This CDR3 has 18 residues. The CDR3 region has the DNA TGTGCCAGCAGTGCACCGGGACAGGCGTACACGCGCAATCAGCCCCAGCATTTT. This translates into CASSAPGQAYTRNQPQHF.

The chain carries TRBV7-9 and TRBJ2-4; the match to TRBD1 covers 9 bases. Germline V gene lookup returns CDR1 SEHNR and CDR2 FQNEAQ (reference sequence). This CDR3 is built from 14 residues. J was trimmed by 1 base and V by 6 bases; bases with no gene match: 1. This CDR3 is CASRGTGAKNIQYF. CDR3 DNA sequence: TGTGCCAGCAGGGGGACAGGGGCCAAAAACATTCAGTACTTC.

The CDR3 protein is CASSPSGETQYF. CDR3 bases: TGTGCCAGCTCACCAAGCGGTGAGACCCAGTACTTC. V is TRBV18 and J is TRBJ2-5; TRBD2 is a possible D gene (5 bases). CDR3 length: 12 amino acids. Germline V gene lookup returns CDR1 KGHSH and CDR2 LQKENI. With 2 bases removed from V and 5 bases from J, the gap between germline ends came to 6 bases.

CDR3 in DNA: TGCAGCGTTGAGCCTACTAGCGGGGTAACCACAGATACGCAGTATTTT. Its translation is CSVEPTSGVTTDTQYF. The chain couples TRBV29-1 to TRBJ2-3, with 10 positions matching TRBD2. Germline lookup yields CDR1 SQVTM and CDR2 ANQGSEA. Unmatched junction bases numbered 8, after V lost 3 bases and J lost 2 bases. This CDR3 contains 16 residues.

The CDR3 DNA follows: TGTGCCAGCTCACTGTCCTACTACAATGAGCAGTTCTTC. Amino acids: CASSLSYYNEQFF. The V and J genes are TRBV18 and TRBJ2-1, with D hard to call. The germline V gene encodes CDR1 KGHSH and CDR2 LQKENI. This CDR3 is 13 amino acids long. The V gene lost 4 bases and the J gene lost 3 bases, with 7 bases spanning the gap.

CDR3 in amino acids: CASSFSTGGYTF. CDR3 in DNA: TGTGCCAGCAGCTTTTCAACAGGGGGCTACACCTTC. V gene TRBV7-9 combines with J gene TRBJ1-2, with D tentatively TRBD1 (6 bases). There are 12 residues in the CDR3. V lost 3 bases, J lost 8 bases, and 10 bases lay in between. Germline CDR1 SEHNR, CDR2 FQNEAQ (reference sequence).

The rearrangement links TRBV11-2 to TRBJ2-7, with 9 bases lining up with TRBD1. CDR3 length: 13 residues. J gave up 6 bases and V 0 bases, and 0 bases lay outside the gene matches. From germline, CDR1 is SGHAT and CDR2 FQNNGV. The CDR3 loop is CASSLEDRGEQYF. The CDR3 nucleotides read TGTGCCAGCAGCTTAGAGGACAGGGGCGAGCAGTACTTC.

The rearrangement joins TRBV6-2 or TRBV6-3 to TRBJ1-2; D gene ambiguous. This CDR3 is 13 amino acids long. The V end lost 2 bases, the J end lost 4 bases, and 8 bases lay between the germline ends. Germline assignment: CDR1 MNHEY and CDR2 SVGEGT. For the CDR3, the DNA is TGTGCCAGCAGTTACGACGGGAGCTATGGCTACACCTTC. This sequence encodes CASSYDGSYGYTF.

This clone appeared a single time. The chain joins TRBV29-1 to TRBJ2-7, with 8 bases aligning to TRBD2. V dropped 0 bases and J dropped 1; count of bases not matched to a gene: 2. This CDR3 is 14 amino acids long. Germline CDR1 reads SQVTM; CDR2 reads ANQGSEA. CDR3 residues: CSVEERGASYEQYF. The DNA of the CDR3 is TGCAGCGTTGAAGAGCGGGGGGCTTCCTACGAGCAGTACTTC.

The J gene is TRBJ2-5, the V gene TRBV11-2, with 11 bases matching TRBD2. The CDR3 is 17 residues long. With V trimmed by 0 bases and J by 4 bases, 7 bases remained unmatched. Germline assignment: CDR1 SGHAT and CDR2 FQNNGV. The CDR3, as DNA: TGTGCCAGCAGCTTAGATCCTCTAGCGGGGGGCCTAGAGACCCAGTACTTC. Its translation is CASSLDPLAGGLETQYF.

This clone was recorded once. The V gene is TRBV5-1, the J gene TRBJ1-2; 9 positions agree with TRBD1. Per the germline V gene, CDR1 is SGHRS and CDR2 is YFSETQ. The CDR3 runs 14 residues. With V trimmed by 4 bases and J by 3 bases, 4 bases remained unmatched. The CDR3, as DNA: TGCGCCAGCAGCGTCGGACAGGGGTACTATGGCTACACCTTC. Protein sequence: CASSVGQGYYGYTF.

Turning to this clone: The identical CDR3 is also encoded by other nucleotide sequences in the sample. The J gene is TRBJ1-1, the V gene TRBV5-4, with 7 bases lining up with TRBD1. Germline assignment: CDR1 SGHNT and CDR2 YYREEE (reference sequence). The CDR3 is made up of 12 amino acids. V was clipped by 3 bases and J by 4 bases; unmatched bases: 0. The CDR3 reads CASSWDSTEAFF. The CDR3 coding sequence is TGTGCCAGCAGCTGGGACAGCACTGAAGCTTTCTTT.

This clone has a single count. This sequence joins TRBV19 and TRBJ2-7; 9 bases fit TRBD2. Germline loops: CDR1 LNHDA, CDR2 SQIVND (reference sequence). Losses at the gene ends were 5 bases for V and 3 bases for J; bases not matched to a gene: 5. This CDR3 is built from 14 residues. The CDR3 coding sequence is TGTGCCAGTAGTCAAGCGGGGGGAATCTACGAGCAGTACTTC. Residues: CASSQAGGIYEQYF.

This clone was seen a handful of times. The chain couples TRBV7-9 to TRBJ2-7; 8 bases match TRBD1. Looked up from germline, CDR1 is SEHNR and CDR2 is FQNEAQ (reference sequence). This CDR3 is built from 14 residues. V lost 5 bases and J lost 4; bases outside the gene matches: 7. The CDR3 here is CASSHHRTGYEQYF. The CDR3 DNA follows: TGTGCCAGCAGCCACCATCGGACAGGGTACGAGCAGTACTTC.

The V and J genes are TRBV6-5 and TRBJ2-1, with D possibly being TRBD2 (6 bases). The CDR3 has 13 amino acids. Germline V gene sequence: CDR1 MNHEY, CDR2 SVGAGI. V was cut by 4 bases and J by 7 bases, with 11 bases left in between. For the CDR3, the DNA is TGTGCCAGCAGTTTCCTTAGCGGAAATGAGCAGTTCTTC. It translates to CASSFLSGNEQFF.

The gene calls are TRBV30 and TRBJ1-5, with a possible D match to TRBD1 (5 bases). The V end was cut by 4 bases, the J end by 1 base, with 14 bases between. Germline values: CDR1 GTSNPN, CDR2 SVGIG (reference sequence). CDR3 length: 15 residues. CDR3 residues: CAWNRGTKSNQPQHF. The CDR3 DNA is TGTGCCTGGAATAGGGGCACGAAGAGCAATCAGCCCCAGCATTTT. Supplemented by reference TRBV30 and TRBJ1-5, the full variable domain reads SQTIHQWPATLVQPVGSPLSLECTVEGTSNPNLYWYRQAAGRGLQLLFYSVGIGQISSEVPQNLSASRPQDRQFILSSKKLLLSDSGFYLCAWNRGTKSNQPQHFGDGTRLSIL.

This clone was seen once. V and J are TRBV3-1 (or the pseudogene TRBV3-2) and TRBJ2-7; D unclear. This CDR3 spans 14 amino acids. The V end lost 3 bases, the J end lost 2 bases, and 11 bases lay between the germline ends. Germline loops: CDR1 LGHDT, CDR2 YNNKEL (reference sequence). The CDR3 spells CASSQRHQAYEQYF. The CDR3 DNA reads TGTGCCAGCAGCCAGCGACATCAAGCCTACGAGCAGTACTTC.

The genes are TRBV4-2 and TRBJ2-7, with 9 bases aligning to TRBD2. In germline, CDR1 is LGHNA, CDR2 YNFKEQ. J gave up 2 bases and V 1 base, and 6 bases lay outside the gene matches. The CDR3 is made up of 16 amino acids. The CDR3 spells CASSQGGLAGPYEQYF. The CDR3 DNA reads TGTGCCAGCAGCCAAGGAGGGCTAGCGGGGCCCTACGAGCAGTACTTC.